These T cell receptor beta chains were read from a single sample in a study of T cells in Graves' hyperthyroidism and ophthalmopathy. TCRdb passed the multiplex PCR reads through MiXCR, listing each CDR3 protein once. The table lists fewer than 650,000 distinct CDR3 sequences, over 12% of them singletons. The sequenced material came from blood. Every receptor here comes from a woman under 30 with Graves' ophthalmopathy. Each CDR3 is given with its conserved first and last residue. The D gene is left open where the match is weak. Only part of the rows carry a size: once, few, many, or a class if the clone is expanded.

CDR3 protein	CDR3 DNA	D gene	V gene	clone size	J gene
CASSLGGSTQTQYF	TGTGCCAGCAGCCTTGGGGGTAGCACCCAGACCCAGTACTTC	-	TRBV12-3/TRBV12-4	many	TRBJ2-5
CASSGTGDLGETQYF	TGTGCCAGCAGTGGGACAGGGGACCTGGGAGAGACCCAGTACTTC	TRBD1	TRBV2	many	TRBJ2-5
CASSLVSGSSGANVLTF	TGTGCCAGCAGCTTAGTTAGCGGGAGCTCTGGGGCCAACGTCCTGACTTTC	TRBD2	TRBV7-2	many	TRBJ2-6
CASSQEFGGTYEQYF	TGTGCCAGCAGCCAAGAATTTGGCGGCACCTACGAGCAGTACTTC	-	TRBV3-1	many	TRBJ2-7
CASFEGFMASGSAGELFF	TGCGCCAGCTTTGAAGGGTTTATGGCTAGCGGCAGCGCCGGGGAGCTGTTTTTT	TRBD2	TRBV10-2	-	TRBJ2-2
CASRPSEYEQYF	TGCGCCAGCAGACCATCGGAGTACGAGCAGTACTTC	-	TRBV5-1	many	TRBJ2-7
CASSITGWQPQHF	TGTGCCAGTAGTATAACCGGGTGGCAGCCCCAGCATTTT	-	TRBV19	many	TRBJ1-5
CASSPRTGKGEQYF	TGTGCCAGCAGCCCCCGGACAGGGAAGGGCGAGCAGTACTTC	TRBD1	TRBV7-2	many	TRBJ2-7
CASSVSSWGRNIQYF	TGTGCCAGCAGCGTCTCCTCCTGGGGACGGAACATTCAGTACTTC	-	TRBV9	-	TRBJ2-4
CASSTRQGAKSSGPQETQYF	TGTGCCAGCAGCACAAGACAGGGGGCTAAGTCTAGCGGGCCCCAAGAGACCCAGTACTTC	TRBD1	TRBV7-9	many	TRBJ2-5
CASSLTRGFTDTQYF	TGTGCCAGCAGTTTAACTCGCGGGTTCACAGATACGCAGTATTTT	-	TRBV12-3/TRBV12-4	many	TRBJ2-3
CASSQEEGALDNEQFF	TGCGCCAGCAGCCAAGAAGAGGGGGCCCTTGACAATGAGCAGTTCTTC	TRBD1	TRBV4-1	many	TRBJ2-1
CASSLFGEPGELFF	TGTGCCAGCAGTTTATTCGGAGAACCCGGGGAGCTGTTTTTT	-	TRBV7-2	-	TRBJ2-2
CASGEASGNLITQYF	TGTGCCAGCGGCGAGGCTAGCGGGAATCTGATTACGCAGTATTTT	TRBD2	TRBV2	-	TRBJ2-3
CASSPVTGATYEQYF	TGTGCCAGCAGCCCCGTAACAGGGGCCACCTACGAGCAGTACTTC	TRBD1	TRBV11-2	-	TRBJ2-7
CASSYSILLADTEAFF	TGTGCCAGCAGTTACTCGATCCTGCTCGCGGACACTGAAGCTTTCTTT	-	TRBV6-6	many	TRBJ1-1
CASSQEGDRVHEQYF	TGTGCCAGCAGCCAAGAAGGGGACAGGGTTCACGAGCAGTACTTC	TRBD1	TRBV14	few	TRBJ2-7
CASSVVGSGSTDTQYF	TGTGCCAGCAGCGTAGTTGGAAGCGGGAGTACAGATACGCAGTATTTT	TRBD2	TRBV9	many	TRBJ2-3
CASSSVNTEAFF	TGTGCCAGCAGTTCTGTGAACACTGAAGCTTTCTTT	-	TRBV28	many	TRBJ1-1
CASSLYQGDTEAFF	TGTGCTAGCAGCTTATACCAGGGTGACACTGAAGCTTTCTTT	-	TRBV7-7	many	TRBJ1-1
CASSVAFREQFF	TGTGCCAGCAGCGTAGCTTTCCGTGAGCAGTTCTTC	-	TRBV9	-	TRBJ2-1
CASRMGLIIRAGDTQYF	TGTGCCAGCAGGATGGGCCTAATCATTAGAGCAGGAGATACGCAGTATTTT	-	TRBV5-5	many	TRBJ2-3
CASSPGQGIAKNIQYF	TGTGCCAGCAGCCCCGGACAGGGTATAGCCAAAAACATTCAGTACTTC	TRBD1	TRBV7-2	many	TRBJ2-4
CATGRIRDTEAFF	TGTGCCACAGGGCGGATTAGGGACACTGAAGCTTTCTTT	-	TRBV10-3	-	TRBJ1-1
CASSREGSTEAFF	TGTGCCAGCAGCCGGGAGGGGAGCACTGAAGCTTTCTTT	-	TRBV28	few	TRBJ1-1
CASSLKFQSPNTEAFF	TGTGCCAGCAGCTTAAAGTTTCAGAGTCCGAACACTGAAGCTTTCTTT	-	TRBV13	many	TRBJ1-1